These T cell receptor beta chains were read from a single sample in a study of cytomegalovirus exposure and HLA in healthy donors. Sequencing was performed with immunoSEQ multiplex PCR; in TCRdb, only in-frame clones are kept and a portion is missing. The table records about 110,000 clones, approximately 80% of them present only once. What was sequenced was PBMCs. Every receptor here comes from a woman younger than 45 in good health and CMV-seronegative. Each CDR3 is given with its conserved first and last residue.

CASSLRGRNEQYF | TRBJ2-7 | TRBV13
CSAKRSGAEAFF | TRBJ1-1 | TRBV29-1
CASSVGGSSYNEQFF | TRBJ2-1 | TRBV19
CAIRGQVPNTEAFF | TRBJ1-1 | TRBV10-3
CASSPGLAAYEQYF | TRBJ2-7 | TRBV5-4
CASTPGEGGSGYTF | TRBJ1-2 | TRBV7-9
CASSRQGLAEAFF | TRBJ1-1 | TRBV7-9
CASSLDNEQFF | TRBJ2-1 | TRBV5-1
CASSVLGSSYNSPLHF | TRBJ1-6 | TRBV6-1
CAIKRGRENYGYTF | TRBJ1-2 | TRBV6-5
CASSYFPGGEGTEAFF | TRBJ1-1 | TRBV6-5
CASSPRETYEQYF | TRBJ2-7 | TRBV18
CAWSLATGFYEKLFF | TRBJ1-4 | TRBV30
CASSQGSSGANVLTF | TRBJ2-6 | TRBV14
CASSLRGGVTDTQYF | TRBJ2-3 | TRBV7-8
CASSVDFINTGELFF | TRBJ2-2 | TRBV9
CASIVVGLAPYNEQFF | TRBJ2-1 | TRBV6-8
CAIRYRDQETQYF | TRBJ2-5 | TRBV10-3
CASTISNQPQHF | TRBJ1-5 | TRBV6-1
CATSRDFFGGQGVTEAFF | TRBJ1-1 | TRBV15